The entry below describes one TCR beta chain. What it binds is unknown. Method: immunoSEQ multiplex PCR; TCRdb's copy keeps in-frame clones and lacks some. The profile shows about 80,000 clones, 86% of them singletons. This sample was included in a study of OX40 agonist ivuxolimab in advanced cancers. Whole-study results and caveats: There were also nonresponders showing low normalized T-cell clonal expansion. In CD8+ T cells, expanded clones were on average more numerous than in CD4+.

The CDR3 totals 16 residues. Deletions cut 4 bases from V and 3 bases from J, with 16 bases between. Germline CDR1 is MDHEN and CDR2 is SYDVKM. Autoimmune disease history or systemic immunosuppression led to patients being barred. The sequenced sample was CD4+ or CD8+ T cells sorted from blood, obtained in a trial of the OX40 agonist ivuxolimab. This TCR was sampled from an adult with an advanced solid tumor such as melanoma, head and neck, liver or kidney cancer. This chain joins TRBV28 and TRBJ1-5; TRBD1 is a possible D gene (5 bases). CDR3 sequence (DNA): TGTGCCAGCAGTTCCCCCGGGGGGGTCTTCAATCAGCCCCAGCATTTT. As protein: CASSSPGGVFNQPQHF. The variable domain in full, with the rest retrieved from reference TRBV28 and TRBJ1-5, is DVKVTQSSRYLVKRTGEKVFLECVQDMDHENMFWYRQDPGLGLRLIYFSYDVKMKEKGDIPEGYSVSREKKERFSLILESASTNQTSMYLCASSSPGGVFNQPQHFGDGTRLSIL.